Listed below are T cell receptor beta chains from one sample, sequenced in a study of cytomegalovirus exposure and HLA in healthy donors. Some clones are missing from TCRdb's copy, which holds only in-frame ones; the method was immunoSEQ multiplex PCR. The data show about 160,000 clones, around four fifths seen once. The sequenced material came from PBMCs. These receptors were collected from a man between 18 and 35 years old in good health and CMV-seropositive. Both conserved end residues are part of each CDR3. D genes are given only for firm matches. Where a row states a size, it is once, few, many or the class of an expanded clone; other rows omit it.

V,J,size,D,CDR3,DNA
TRBV19,TRBJ2-7,NA,TRBD1,CASSMTTGAGREQYF,TGTGCCAGTAGTATGACGACAGGGGCGGGTAGAGAGCAGTACTTC
TRBV7-9,TRBJ2-7,few,NA,CASSLVGGGEQYF,TGTGCCAGCAGCTTAGTAGGGGGTGGCGAGCAGTACTTC
TRBV13,TRBJ1-3,NA,NA,CASSLDRNTIYF,TGTGCCAGCAGCTTAGATAGAAACACCATATATTTT
TRBV6-6,TRBJ1-2,NA,NA,CASSYLPLYGYTF,TGTGCCAGCAGTTACCTCCCCCTCTATGGCTACACCTTC
TRBV12-5,TRBJ2-1,NA,NA,CASGLAVARGKYNEQFF,TGTGCTAGTGGTTTGGCGGTAGCACGGGGGAAATACAATGAGCAGTTCTTC
TRBV6-6,TRBJ1-1,NA,TRBD1,CASRSDRANTEAFF,TGTGCCAGCAGATCGGACAGGGCGAACACTGAAGCTTTCTTT
TRBV18,TRBJ1-5,NA,NA,CASSRGEGLRPQHF,TGTGCCAGCTCACGGGGTGAGGGTCTTAGGCCCCAGCATTTT
TRBV11-1,TRBJ2-1,NA,TRBD2,CASSLYRLAGERDEQFF,TGTGCCAGCAGCCTTTACCGACTAGCGGGAGAACGTGATGAGCAGTTCTTC
TRBV28,TRBJ2-7,once,TRBD1,CASRLGTGVAYEQYF,TGTGCCAGCAGGCTAGGGACAGGGGTGGCGTACGAGCAGTACTTC
TRBV4-1,TRBJ1-1,few,TRBD1,CASSQEEAGGTEAFF,TGCGCCAGCAGCCAAGAGGAGGCAGGGGGCACTGAAGCTTTCTTT
TRBV2,TRBJ2-1,NA,TRBD1,CASDRDRGLSEQFF,TGTGCCAGCGACCGGGACAGGGGATTGAGTGAGCAGTTCTTC
TRBV4-1,TRBJ1-4,NA,NA,CASSQERWEGKLFF,TGCGCCAGCAGCCAAGAAAGGTGGGAGGGAAAACTGTTTTTT
TRBV7-2,TRBJ2-2,few,TRBD2,CASSLGLAGGPVTGELFF,TGTGCCAGCAGCTTAGGTCTAGCGGGAGGGCCGGTCACCGGGGAGCTGTTTTTT
TRBV28,TRBJ2-2,NA,TRBD1,CASSPVDRDRPGELFF,TGTGCCAGCAGTCCCGTAGACAGGGATCGTCCCGGGGAGCTGTTTTTT
TRBV28,TRBJ1-2,NA,NA,CACRPRGTAMGYTF,TGTGCCTGCCGACCCAGGGGCACCGCCATGGGCTACACCTTC
TRBV9,TRBJ1-5,NA,NA,CASSVGWGDQPQHF,TGTGCCAGCAGCGTAGGTTGGGGGGATCAGCCCCAGCATTTT